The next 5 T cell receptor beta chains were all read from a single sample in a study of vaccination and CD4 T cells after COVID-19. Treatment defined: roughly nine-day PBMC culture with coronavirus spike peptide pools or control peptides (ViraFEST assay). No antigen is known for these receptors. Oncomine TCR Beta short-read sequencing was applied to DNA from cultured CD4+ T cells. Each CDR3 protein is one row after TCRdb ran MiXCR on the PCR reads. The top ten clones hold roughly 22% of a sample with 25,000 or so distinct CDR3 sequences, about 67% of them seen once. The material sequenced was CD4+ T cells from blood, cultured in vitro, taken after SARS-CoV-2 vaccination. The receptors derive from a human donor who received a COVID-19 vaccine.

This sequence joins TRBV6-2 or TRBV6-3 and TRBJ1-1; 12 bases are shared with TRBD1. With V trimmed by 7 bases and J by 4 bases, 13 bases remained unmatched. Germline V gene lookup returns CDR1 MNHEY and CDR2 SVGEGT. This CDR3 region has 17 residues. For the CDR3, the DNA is TGTGCCAGCAATACCGGGACAGGGGGCTCCCGGTCCACTGAAGCTTTCTTT. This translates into CASNTGTGGSRSTEAFF.

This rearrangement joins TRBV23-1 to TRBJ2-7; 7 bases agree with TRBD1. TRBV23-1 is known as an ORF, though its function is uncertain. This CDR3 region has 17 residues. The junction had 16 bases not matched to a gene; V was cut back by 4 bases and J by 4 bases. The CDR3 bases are TGCGCCAGCAGTCCGCTGGGACAGAAGGCCCGCTATTACGAGCAGTACTTC. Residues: CASSPLGQKARYYEQYF.

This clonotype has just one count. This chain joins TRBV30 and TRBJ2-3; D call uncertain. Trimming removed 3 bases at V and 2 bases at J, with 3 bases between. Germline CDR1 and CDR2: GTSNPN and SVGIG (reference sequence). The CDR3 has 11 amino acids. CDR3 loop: CAWRDTDTQYF. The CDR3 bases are TGTGCCTGGAGGGACACAGATACGCAGTATTTT.

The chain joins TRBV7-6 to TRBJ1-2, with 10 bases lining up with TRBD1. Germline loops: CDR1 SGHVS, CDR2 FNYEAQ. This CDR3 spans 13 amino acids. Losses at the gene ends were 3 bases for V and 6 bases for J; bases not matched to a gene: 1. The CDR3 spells CASSFGTGDGYTF. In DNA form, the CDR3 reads TGTGCCAGCAGCTTCGGGACAGGGGATGGCTACACCTTC.

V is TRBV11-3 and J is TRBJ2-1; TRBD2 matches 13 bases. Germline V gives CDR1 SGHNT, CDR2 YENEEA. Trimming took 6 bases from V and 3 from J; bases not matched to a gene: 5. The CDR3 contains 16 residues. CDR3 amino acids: CASSERLAGGYNEQFF. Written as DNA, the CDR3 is TGTGCCAGCAGTGAAAGACTAGCGGGGGGCTACAATGAGCAGTTCTTC.